This entry features one T cell receptor (beta chain) sequence. As originally analysed: Using reference gene primer amplification, nucleated cell counts were estimated. Method: immunoSEQ multiplex PCR; TCRdb's copy keeps in-frame clones and lacks some. That table furnishes V, J and clone size, whereas the DNA furnished D and trimming. The table lists 200,000 to 250,000 clones, roughly 82% of them singletons, with about 8.9% in the top ten. This record comes from a study of blood T cell repertoires in COVID-19. Study at large: Italy, Spain and the United States were the sources of the convalescent and acute COVID-19 samples. Sample material is recorded as cDNA or gDNA derived from T cells, B-cell-depleted T cells, or PBMCs.

Germline CDR1 MDHEN, CDR2 SYDVKM. The CDR3 has 17 residues. V was clipped by 4 bases and J by 1 base; unmatched bases: 7. This TCR derives from a man over 45 with active or convalescent COVID-19. The gene calls are TRBV28 and TRBJ1-5; 10 nucleotides match TRBD1. Sequenced material: peripheral blood. CDR3 sequence: CASSSSDRGLSNQPQHF. The CDR3 DNA reads as TGTGCCAGCAGTTCCTCCGACAGGGGGCTGAGCAATCAGCCCCAGCATTTT.